These T cell receptor beta chains were read from a single sample in a study of Ad26.COV2.S vaccination and SARS-CoV-2 variants. The protocol was immunoSEQ multiplex PCR, while the TCRdb copy is restricted to in-frame clones and leaves out a portion. The sample records roughly 400,000 clones, about 91% being singletons. The sample consisted of peripheral blood, taken in a trial of Ad26.COV2.S vaccine versus placebo. These TCRs come from a person between 18 and 65 years old who received the Ad26.COV2.S COVID-19 vaccine or a placebo. CDR3s include the opening cysteine and the closing phenylalanine or tryptophan. The order of the fields is J gene, V gene, clone size, D gene, CDR3 DNA, CDR3 protein. The D gene is left open where the match is weak. A clone size is listed for some rows: how often the clone was seen (once, few, many), or a class if it is expanded.

TRBJ2-3,TRBV6-5,-,TRBD1,TGTGCCAGCAGTTACCGACCGACAGGGGGCCCAGATACGCAGTATTTT,CASSYRPTGGPDTQYF
TRBJ1-1,TRBV25-1,-,-,TGTGCCAGCAGTGAGATGTTAGGTACTGAAGCTTTCTTT,CASSEMLGTEAFF
TRBJ2-7,TRBV7-6,-,TRBD2,TGTGCCAGCAGCTCTCCTAGCGGGGTCGGCTACGAGCAGTACTTC,CASSSPSGVGYEQYF
TRBJ1-2,TRBV3-1/TRBV3-2,-,-,TGTGCCAGCAGCCAAGATGGGGGGGCTGGTGGGTATGGCTACACCTTC,CASSQDGGAGGYGYTF
TRBJ2-3,TRBV5-6,-,TRBD2,TGTGCCAGCAGCTTGGGGCCCCTTAGGGCGGGAGCGACAGATACGCAGTATTTT,CASSLGPLRAGATDTQYF
TRBJ2-7,TRBV15,once,-,TGTGCCACCAGCAGCCTGGGACACGGCTACGAGCAGTACTTC,CATSSLGHGYEQYF
TRBJ2-7,TRBV6-5,-,TRBD2,TGTGCCAGCTCCCGTGGGCGGGGGGTCTACGAGCAGTACTTC,CASSRGRGVYEQYF
TRBJ1-5,TRBV5-6,-,-,TGTGCCAGCAGCTTTCTGGGGCAGCCCCAGCATTTT,CASSFLGQPQHF
TRBJ2-7,TRBV5-1,-,-,TGCGCCAGCAGCTTGGCCCCGGCTACCTCCCCCGAGCAGTACTTC,CASSLAPATSPEQYF
TRBJ2-6,TRBV9,-,-,TGTGCCAGCAGCCCTCGCCGGGGCTCAGCTGGGGCCAACGTCCTGACTTTC,CASSPRRGSAGANVLTF
TRBJ2-6,TRBV21-1,-,-,TGTGCCAGCAGCAAAGGCCCTGGGTCTGGGGCCAACGTCCTGACTTTC,CASSKGPGSGANVLTF
TRBJ2-7,TRBV27,-,-,TGTGCCAGCAGCTCTCCGCCCGGGGGAGAGCAGTACTTC,CASSSPPGGEQYF
TRBJ2-7,TRBV6-2/TRBV6-3,-,TRBD1,TGTGCCAGCAGTTCCCTACAGGGGGCATACGAGCAGTACTTC,CASSSLQGAYEQYF
TRBJ2-1,TRBV23-1,once,-,TGCGCCAGCAGTTATTTATCGGTTGCGCTCTTTTTGTGGGGGGACAATGAGCAGTTCTTC,CASSYLSVALFLWGDNEQFF
TRBJ2-2,TRBV15,once,TRBD2,TGTGCCACCCGGGACTATCGCGGGAACACGGGGACCGGGGAGCTGTTTTTT,CATRDYRGNTGTGELFF
TRBJ1-1,TRBV30,-,TRBD1,TGTGCCTGGAGTAACGCCGGACAGGGTAACACTGAAGCTTTCTTT,CAWSNAGQGNTEAFF
TRBJ1-1,TRBV27,-,-,TGTGCCAGCAGTAACAGGGCTTCTGAAGCTTTCTTT,CASSNRASEAFF
TRBJ1-2,TRBV28,-,TRBD1,TGTGCCAGCTGGTGGACAGGGGCTACGAGGGGCTACACCTTC,CASWWTGATRGYTF
TRBJ2-4,TRBV7-9,-,-,TGTGCCAGCAGCCATACTGAAGGGGGCATTCAGTACTTC,CASSHTEGGIQYF
TRBJ2-1,TRBV12-5,-,TRBD2,TGTGCTAGTGGTTTGCGGGCTAGCGGGACGGGTGAGCAGTTCTTC,CASGLRASGTGEQFF
TRBJ1-1,TRBV19,few,-,TGTGCCAGTAGTATAGGTCAGTTGAACACTGAAGCTTTCTTT,CASSIGQLNTEAFF
TRBJ2-3,TRBV29-1,-,TRBD2,TGCAGCGTCGGACTAGCGGGATCCACAGATACGCAGTATTTT,CSVGLAGSTDTQYF
TRBJ2-2,TRBV19,-,-,TGTGCCAGTAGTACTAAGGGCACCGGGGAGCTGTTTTTT,CASSTKGTGELFF
TRBJ1-3,TRBV30,-,-,TGTGCCTGGACGCAGGGAGGAAACACCATATATTTT,CAWTQGGNTIYF
TRBJ1-4,TRBV9,-,-,TGTGCCAGCAGCGCCGGACAGCAAGTTGAAAAACTGTTTTTT,CASSAGQQVEKLFF
TRBJ2-4,TRBV5-5,-,-,TGTGCCAGCAGCTTGGAAGGGTTTGAGCTGAAAAACATTCAGTACTTC,CASSLEGFELKNIQYF
TRBJ2-1,TRBV10-3,-,-,TGTGCCATCAGTGAGTTTTTGGGCTCCTACAATGAGCAGTTCTTC,CAISEFLGSYNEQFF